This T cell receptor (beta chain) was sequenced for a study of siplizumab effects on memory and regulatory T cells. Study-wide results and caveats: Naive T cells were seen as more diverse than memory cells and as major alloresponse contributors. Whether the proliferating Tregs (from siplizumab cultures) were suppressive was not confirmed. Naive versus memory phenotype went unassigned for roughly 75-96% of proliferating CD4+ or CD8+ clones. Under siplizumab, an average roughly 69% of mappable alloreactive CD4+ clones were Treg-derived, compared with approximately 25% in controls.

The CDR3 has 13 residues. Deletions cut 7 bases from V and 6 bases from J, with 13 bases between. CDR1 and CDR2 (germline): MNHNY, SVGAGI (reference sequence). Some clones are missing from TCRdb's copy, which holds only in-frame ones; the method was immunoSEQ multiplex PCR. The data show about 100,000 clones, roughly 92% seen once. As concerns this clone: Its antigen is unknown.

The V call is TRBV6-6, the J call TRBJ2-1; D gene uncertain. This TCR came from a human donor in good health. The specimen sequenced was Tregs sorted from blood. In DNA form, the CDR3 reads TGTGCCAGCATCGGGCCGAACCCCAATGAGCAGTTCTTC. It encodes CASIGPNPNEQFF.